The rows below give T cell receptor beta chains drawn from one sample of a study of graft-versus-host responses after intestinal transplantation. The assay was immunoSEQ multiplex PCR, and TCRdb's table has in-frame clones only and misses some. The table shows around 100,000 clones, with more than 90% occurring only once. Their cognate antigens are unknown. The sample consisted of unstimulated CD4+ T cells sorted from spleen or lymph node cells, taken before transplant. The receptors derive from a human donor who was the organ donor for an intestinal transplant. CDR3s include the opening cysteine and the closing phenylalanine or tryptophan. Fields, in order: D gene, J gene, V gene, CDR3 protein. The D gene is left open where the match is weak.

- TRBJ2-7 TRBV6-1 CASSEGQARYF
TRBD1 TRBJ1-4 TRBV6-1 CASSAQGGGGEKLFF
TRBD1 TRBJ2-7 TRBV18 CASSPRGQAYEQYF
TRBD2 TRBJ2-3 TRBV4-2 CASSQGLAGADTQYF
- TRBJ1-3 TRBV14 CASSHQGNTIYF
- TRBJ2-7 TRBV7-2 CASSLTITSSEQYF
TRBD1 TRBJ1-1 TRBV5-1 CASSPSGRGLVNTEAFF
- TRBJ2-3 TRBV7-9 CASSPGHLGNTDTQYF
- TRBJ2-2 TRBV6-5 CASSRQGGNTGELFF
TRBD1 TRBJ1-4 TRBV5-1 CASSSDRESEKLFF
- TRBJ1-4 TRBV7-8 CASSLALGAANEKLFF
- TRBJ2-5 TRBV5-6 CASSPAGEETQYF
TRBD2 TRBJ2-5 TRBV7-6 CASSLVPSGTQETQYF
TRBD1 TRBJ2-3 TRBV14 CASSQGQGRKYF
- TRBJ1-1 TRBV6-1 CASSEVGLNTEAFF
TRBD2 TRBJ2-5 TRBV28 CASTQGSSGGQETQYF
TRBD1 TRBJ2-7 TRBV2 CASSDLGADRDTAYEQYF
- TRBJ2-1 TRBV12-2 CASRLGLASSYNEQFF
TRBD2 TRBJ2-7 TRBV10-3 CAISDFARLALSYEQYF
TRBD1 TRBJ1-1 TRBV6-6 CASNGGQVFDTEAFF
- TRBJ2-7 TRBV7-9 CASSLVSGYEQYF
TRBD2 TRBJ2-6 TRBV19 CASTGLARVSGANVLTF
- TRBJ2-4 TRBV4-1 CASSQDWGLAKNIQYF
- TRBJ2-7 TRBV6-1 CASSNRREQYF
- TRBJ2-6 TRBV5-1 CASMRSGANVLTF
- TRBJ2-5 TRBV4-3 CASSQEVLAGETQYF
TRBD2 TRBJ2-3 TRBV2 CASSLLAVADTQYF
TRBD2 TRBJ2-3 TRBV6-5 CASSYSGLAGTDTQYF
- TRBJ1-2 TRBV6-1 CASSPSSYGYTF
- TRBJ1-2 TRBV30 CAWKFTGPYGYTF
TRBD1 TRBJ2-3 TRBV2 CASSDRTGSTDTQYF
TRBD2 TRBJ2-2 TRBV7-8 CASSLVLAGGTGELFF
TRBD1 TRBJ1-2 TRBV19 CASSPNRLGQASYGYTF
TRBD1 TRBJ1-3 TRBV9 CASSPMTGGSNTIYF
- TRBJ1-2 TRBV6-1 CASSALGTSQDTF
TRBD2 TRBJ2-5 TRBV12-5 CASGSWSGRAGETQYF
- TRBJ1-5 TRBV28 CASSWYGPQPQHF
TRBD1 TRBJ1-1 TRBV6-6 CASRLNRGWTEAFF
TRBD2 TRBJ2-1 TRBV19 CASRKLADPNEQFF
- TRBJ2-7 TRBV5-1 CASSLGIQGRGEQYF
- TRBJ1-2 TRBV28 CASSAPWGTNYGYTF
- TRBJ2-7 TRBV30 CAWRTGTAGTYEQYF
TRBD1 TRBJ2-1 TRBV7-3 CASSLRGGNYNEQFF
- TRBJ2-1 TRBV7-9 CASSLALAGGQFF
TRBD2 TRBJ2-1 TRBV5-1 CASSLAPLAGGPDEQFF